The 30 T cell receptor beta chains below were found in one sample sequenced in a study of blood T cell repertoires in COVID-19. Measured with immunoSEQ multiplex PCR; TCRdb has only the in-frame clones, and not every one. Of 200,000 to 250,000 clones listed, roughly 80% are singletons. The sample taken for sequencing was PBMCs or T cells enriched from blood (not recorded which). The receptors stem from a woman in her forties with acute COVID-19.

This chain connects TRBV15 to TRBJ1-2; possible D gene TRBD1, 5 bases. Trimming took off 0 bases at V and 4 bases at J, with 6 bases between the two ends. Germline V lookup: CDR1 LNHNV, CDR2 YYDKDF (reference sequence). The CDR3 totals 13 residues. This CDR3 is CATSRDRAYGYTF. CDR3 nucleotide sequence: TGTGCCACCAGCAGAGACAGGGCCTATGGCTACACCTTC.

This chain connects TRBV25-1 to TRBJ2-7; D gene unclear. Germline lookup yields CDR1 MGHDK and CDR2 SYGVNS. CDR3 length equals 12 residues. Trimming took off 4 bases at V and 0 bases at J, with 4 bases between the two ends. The CDR3 here is CASSGVSYEQYF. The CDR3 coding sequence is TGTGCCAGCAGTGGCGTCTCCTACGAGCAGTACTTC.

This rearrangement joins TRBV4-1 to TRBJ1-5; possibly TRBD1 for D (5 bases). The length of the CDR3 is 18 residues. Trimming left V 1 base short and J 0 bases short, with 16 bases between. CDR1 is MGHRA, CDR2 YSYEKL, per germline. For the CDR3, the DNA is TGCGCCAGCAGCCAAGGGTCATGGGGGGGAAATAGCAATCAGCCCCAGCATTTT. Its translation is CASSQGSWGGNSNQPQHF.

This clone was seen only a few times. The chain joins TRBV10-2 to TRBJ2-1, with 10 positions matching TRBD2. The CDR3 sequence is 15 residues long. J was trimmed by 4 bases and V by 6 bases; bases with no gene match: 6. Germline assignment: CDR1 WSHSY and CDR2 SAAADI. CDR3 DNA sequence: TGCGCCAGCAGGCTTCTAGCGGGAGCTTACAATGAGCAGTTCTTC. Translated: CASRLLAGAYNEQFF.

V gene TRBV19 combines with J gene TRBJ1-2; TRBD1 matches at 7 bases. Germline CDR1 reads LNHDA; CDR2 reads SQIVND (reference sequence). The CDR3 has 14 residues. V dropped 8 bases and J dropped 3; count of bases not matched to a gene: 9. CDR3 loop: CASVQGHLYYGYTF. The CDR3 DNA reads as TGTGCCAGTGTACAGGGGCACCTCTACTATGGCTACACCTTC.

The genes are TRBV9 and TRBJ1-6, with D possibly matching TRBD1 (5 bases). In germline, CDR1 is SGDLS, CDR2 YYNGEE. Trimming took 7 bases from V and 2 from J, leaving 13 bases between them. The CDR3 length is 15 residues. The CDR3 nucleotides are TGTGCCAGCGGAGGGGTAGGGGCCTATAATTCACCCCTCCACTTT. Protein: CASGGVGAYNSPLHF. The full variable domain, in which reference TRBV9 and TRBJ1-6 provide the parts outside the CDR3, is DSGVTQTPKHLITATGQRVTLRCSPRSGDLSVYWYQQSLDQGLQFLIQYYNGEERAKGNILERFSAQQFPDLHSELNLSSLELGDSALYFCASGGVGAYNSPLHFGNGTRLTVT.

This clone was counted once. CDR3 residues: CSASAQGAPGVGYTF. The CDR3 DNA is TGCAGTGCTAGTGCCCAGGGGGCTCCAGGGGTAGGCTACACCTTC. The chain carries TRBV20-1 and TRBJ1-2; the match to TRBD1 covers 8 bases. CDR3 length: 15 amino acids. With V trimmed by 3 bases and J by 8 bases, 14 bases remained unmatched. Germline assignment: CDR1 DFQATT and CDR2 SNEGSKA (reference sequence).

The table lists this clone with a few counts. The V and J genes are TRBV7-3 and TRBJ2-1, with unresolved D. There are 16 residues in the CDR3. Germline V gene data show CDR1 as SGHTA and CDR2 as FQGTGA. V lost 5 bases and J lost 0, with 14 bases in between. The CDR3 sequence is CASSLDAPGSYNEQFF. The CDR3 region has the DNA TGTGCCAGCAGCCTTGATGCGCCGGGCTCCTACAATGAGCAGTTCTTC.

This chain links TRBV4-1 with TRBJ2-5; D may be TRBD2 (5 bases). The CDR3 spans 15 residues. Trimming took 0 bases from V and 4 from J, leaving 12 bases between them. Germline values: CDR1 MGHRA, CDR2 YSYEKL. The CDR3 loop is CASSQDPSRRETQYF. In nucleotides, the CDR3 is TGCGCCAGCAGCCAAGATCCTAGCAGGAGAGAGACCCAGTACTTC.

The chain joins TRBV13 to TRBJ2-1; D is perhaps TRBD2 (6 bases). CDR1 and CDR2 (germline): PRHDT, FYEKMQ (reference sequence). V shed 4 bases and J shed 4 bases, with 14 bases lying between them. CDR3 length equals 15 residues. Here the CDR3 reads CASSYPLASYNEQFF. CDR3 DNA: TGTGCCAGCAGCTACCCACTAGCCTCTTACAATGAGCAGTTCTTC.

V and J are TRBV6-5 and TRBJ1-1; possibly TRBD1 for D (5 bases). V lost 5 bases and J lost 4, with 14 bases in between. The CDR3 contains 14 residues. CDR1 is MNHEY, CDR2 SVGAGI, per germline. CDR3 in amino acids: CASSTYRQSTEAFF. The CDR3 DNA reads TGTGCCAGCAGTACCTACCGACAGTCCACTGAAGCTTTCTTT.

The chain links TRBV30 to TRBJ1-5; TRBD1 matches at 7 bases. Looked up from germline, CDR1 is GTSNPN and CDR2 is SVGIG (reference sequence). The junction had 15 bases not matched to a gene; V was cut back by 3 bases and J by 4 bases. CDR3 length: 17 amino acids. CDR3 loop: CAWRASGQAQRNQPQHF. The CDR3 nucleotides are TGTGCCTGGAGGGCATCTGGACAGGCCCAAAGAAATCAGCCCCAGCATTTT.

The J gene is TRBJ2-1, the V gene TRBV25-1; TRBD2 aligns across 9 bases. J lost 16 bases, V lost 4 bases, and 11 bases had no gene match. Germline-derived CDR1 and CDR2 are MGHDK and SYGVNS. The CDR3 runs to 13 residues. The CDR3 DNA reads as TGTGCCAGCAGTGCTGGGGAAGCGGGGGGACCATTCTTC. Translated, it gives CASSAGEAGGPFF.

The chain recombines TRBV28 with TRBJ2-1, with D unclear. This CDR3 contains 11 residues. CDR1 and CDR2 (germline): MDHEN, SYDVKM. V was shortened by 10 bases and J by 7 bases, with 11 bases between the two germline ends. The CDR3 region is CATQNANEQFF. CDR3 bases: TGTGCCACCCAAAACGCGAATGAGCAGTTCTTC.

The chain joins TRBV6-2 or TRBV6-3 to TRBJ2-3; D is unresolved. V lost 0 bases to trimming and J lost 5 bases, with 12 bases between them. The CDR3 extends over 15 amino acids. CDR1 MNHEY and CDR2 SVGEGT come from the germline V gene. The CDR3 spells CASSYSSRRRDTQYF. DNA of the CDR3: TGTGCCAGCAGTTACTCGAGTAGACGGAGAGATACGCAGTATTTT.

The chain recombines TRBV19 with TRBJ1-6, with 7 nucleotides matching TRBD1. With V trimmed by 4 bases and J by 4 bases, 7 bases remained unmatched. Germline CDR1 LNHDA, CDR2 SQIVND (reference sequence). The length of the CDR3 is 16 residues. This CDR3 is CASSTSGTVYNSPLHF. CDR3 nucleotide sequence: TGTGCCAGTAGTACCTCGGGGACAGTTTATAATTCACCCCTCCACTTT.

The chain links TRBV2 to TRBJ1-3; TRBD1 is a possible D gene (6 bases). CDR1 is SNHLY, CDR2 FYNNEI, per germline. The CDR3 extends over 17 amino acids. V lost 6 bases to trimming and J lost 0 bases, with 18 bases between them. The CDR3 loop reads CASRDLTGPFSGNTIYF. In DNA, the CDR3 is TGTGCCAGCAGGGACTTGACAGGACCCTTCTCTGGAAACACCATATATTTT.

The J gene is TRBJ2-7, the V gene TRBV29-1; 12 bases fit TRBD2. V shed 4 bases, J shed 7 bases, and the junction held 8 bases outside the gene matches. This CDR3 is built from 14 residues. Germline loops: CDR1 SQVTM, CDR2 ANQGSEA. The CDR3 region is CSVAVASGRGEQYF. The CDR3 DNA reads TGCAGCGTTGCTGTGGCTAGCGGGAGGGGGGAGCAGTACTTC.

The chain links TRBV6-1 to TRBJ2-2; D ambiguous. Trimming stripped 3 bases from V and 5 bases from J, with 7 bases between. The CDR3 covers 13 residues. Looked up from germline, CDR1 is MNHNS and CDR2 is SASEGT. As DNA, the CDR3 is TGTGCCAGCAGTGAGTGGCAAACCGGGGAGCTGTTTTTT. Translation: CASSEWQTGELFF.

This sequence joins TRBV5-1 and TRBJ1-5; 7 bases are shared with TRBD1. The CDR3 extends over 15 amino acids. V was clipped by 2 bases and J by 7 bases; unmatched bases: 9. CDR1 is SGHRS and CDR2 is YFSETQ in the germline V gene. The CDR3 region has the DNA TGCGCCAGCAGCTTCACAGGGGAGATGGGACAGCCCCAGCATTTT. This gives the protein CASSFTGEMGQPQHF.

This chain links TRBV11-3 with TRBJ1-5, with 9 bases identical to TRBD1. V lost 1 base, J lost 5 bases, and 6 bases stayed unmatched. From germline, CDR1 is SGHNT and CDR2 YENEEA. The CDR3 runs 16 residues. DNA for the CDR3: TGTGCCAGCAGCTTAGTTGAGGACAGGGGAGATCAGCCCCAGCATTTT. Amino acids: CASSLVEDRGDQPQHF.

This sequence joins TRBV28 and TRBJ1-1, with D maybe TRBD1 (6 bases). This CDR3 is built from 15 residues. Germline loops: CDR1 MDHEN, CDR2 SYDVKM. The V gene lost 2 bases and the J gene lost 0 bases, with 10 bases spanning the gap. The CDR3, as DNA: TGTGCCAGCAGTTTACGAGGGGGTATGAACACTGAAGCTTTCTTT. Translating gives CASSLRGGMNTEAFF. Together with reference TRBV28 and TRBJ1-1, the CDR3 gives the full variable domain: DVKVTQSSRYLVKRTGEKVFLECVQDMDHENMFWYRQDPGLGLRLIYFSYDVKMKEKGDIPEGYSVSREKKERFSLILESASTNQTSMYLCASSLRGGMNTEAFFGQGTRLTVV.

The rearrangement links TRBV7-9 to TRBJ2-1; D call uncertain. V was shortened by 3 bases and J by 8 bases, with 14 bases between the two germline ends. The CDR3 length is 14 residues. Germline V gives CDR1 SEHNR, CDR2 FQNEAQ (reference sequence). The CDR3 reads CASSFLTKSDEQFF. CDR3 bases: TGTGCCAGCAGCTTCCTTACAAAGAGCGATGAGCAGTTCTTC.

The CDR3 bases are TGTGCCAGCAGTTTATTGACTAGGCGGAACACTGAAGCTTTCTTT. This gives the protein CASSLLTRRNTEAFF. The chain links TRBV28 to TRBJ1-1, with unresolved D. The V end was cut by 1 base, the J end by 1 base, with 10 bases between. Germline-derived CDR1 and CDR2 are MDHEN and SYDVKM. The CDR3 is made up of 15 amino acids.

This clone was observed a single time. The chain uses TRBV24-1 and TRBJ1-1; TRBD1 matches at 8 bases. This CDR3 region has 12 residues. Trimming took 4 bases from V and 10 from J; bases not matched to a gene: 4. From germline, CDR1 is KGHDR and CDR2 SFDVKD. For the CDR3, the DNA is TGTGCCACCAGTGAATGGACAGGGAGAGCTTTCTTT. Amino acids: CATSEWTGRAFF.

The rearrangement links TRBV28 to TRBJ2-7, with TRBD2 matching over 13 bases. Germline V gives CDR1 MDHEN, CDR2 SYDVKM. With 5 bases clipped from V and 9 bases from J, the junction kept 13 bases outside the gene matches. The CDR3 loop spans 16 amino acids. The DNA of the CDR3 is TGTGCCAGCAGTGTCTCGGGACTAGCGGGAACCTCCTGGCAGTACTTC. It codes for CASSVSGLAGTSWQYF.

This chain uses TRBV5-1 with TRBJ1-4, with D maybe TRBD1 (5 bases). The V end was cut by 1 base, the J end by 7 bases, with 11 bases between. The CDR3 consists of 14 residues. The V gene's germline CDR1 is SGHRS and CDR2 YFSETQ. The CDR3 DNA is TGCGCCAGCAGCTTGTTGGGGCAGGGTGAAAAACTGTTTTTT. It translates to CASSLLGQGEKLFF.

As DNA, the CDR3 is TGCGCCAGCAGCCCCGGAGGGGCGGGAGTTCAAGATACGCAGTATTTT. Amino acid sequence: CASSPGGAGVQDTQYF. The rearrangement joins TRBV5-1 to TRBJ2-3, with 7 positions matching TRBD2. CDR3 length equals 16 residues. After removal of 4 bases from V and 5 bases from J, the junction contained 13 bases not matched to a gene. Germline values: CDR1 SGHRS, CDR2 YFSETQ.

This clone showed up just once. The same CDR3 arises from other DNA sequences in this sample as well. The V call is TRBV11-2, the J call TRBJ2-1; 8 bases line up with TRBD2. Trimming at V came to 5 bases and at J to 4 bases, leaving 7 bases not matched to a gene. The CDR3 length is 15 residues. Germline loops: CDR1 SGHAT, CDR2 FQNNGV. In DNA, the CDR3 is TGTGCCAGCAGCCTAGGGCTAGCGGGTTACAATGAGCAGTTCTTC. Encoded protein: CASSLGLAGYNEQFF.

This chain uses TRBV15 with TRBJ1-2; D might be TRBD1 (6 bases). This CDR3 has 13 amino acids. Germline V gives CDR1 LNHNV, CDR2 YYDKDF (reference sequence). V was cut by 5 bases and J by 2 bases, with 9 bases left in between. The CDR3 protein is CATSRDINYGYTF. The CDR3 nucleotides read TGTGCCACCAGCCGGGACATAAACTATGGCTACACCTTC. The complete variable domain, with remaining parts taken from reference TRBV15 and TRBJ1-2, reads DAMVIQNPRYQVTQFGKPVTLSCSQTLNHNVMYWYQQKSSQAPKLLFHYYDKDFNNEADTPDNFQSRRPNTSFCFLDIRSPGLGDTAMYLCATSRDINYGYTFGSGTRLTVV.